The rows below give T cell receptor beta chains drawn from one sample of a study of blood T cell repertoires in COVID-19. Profiling relied on immunoSEQ multiplex PCR, and the TCRdb table lists in-frame clones only, not all of them. Of about 280,000 clones detected, around 90% appear once; the ten largest clones hold less than 10%. The specimen was peripheral blood. These receptors originate from a man aged 18 to 35 with active or convalescent COVID-19. Each CDR3 is given with its conserved first and last residue. The D gene is left open where the match is weak. Clone size is given for some rows only: seen once, a few or many times, or a class if the clone is expanded.

CDR3 DNA,CDR3 protein,V gene,J gene,clone size,D gene
TGTGCCAGCAGCGCCGGGACAGTTAACTATGGCTACACCTTC,CASSAGTVNYGYTF,TRBV9,TRBJ1-2,-,TRBD1
TGTGCCAGCAGTTTTTTCCCACAGGGCAAGTTGGGCTCCTATAATTCACCCCTCCACTTT,CASSFFPQGKLGSYNSPLHF,TRBV6-2/TRBV6-3,TRBJ1-6,-,-
TGCGCCAGCAGCCACGGGACAGAAACTAATTCACCCCTCCACTTT,CASSHGTETNSPLHF,TRBV4-1,TRBJ1-6,-,TRBD1
TGTGCCAGCAGCGTAGGTTTCGGGGGCGAGCAGTACTTC,CASSVGFGGEQYF,TRBV9,TRBJ2-7,-,-
TGTGCCAGAACACGCAGGGGGAACACTGAAGCTTTCTTT,CARTRRGNTEAFF,TRBV2,TRBJ1-1,-,-
TGTGCCAGCAGTGACAGGGGGCCCCGGGGAAACACCATATATTTT,CASSDRGPRGNTIYF,TRBV25-1,TRBJ1-3,-,TRBD1
TGTGCCAGCAGCTTAAGTACAGGGAAAGAGACCCAGTACTTC,CASSLSTGKETQYF,TRBV11-1,TRBJ2-5,-,-
TGTGCCAGCAGCTTAGTGGCGGGGGGAGAGACAGATTACTCCTACGAGCAGTACTTC,CASSLVAGGETDYSYEQYF,TRBV7-8,TRBJ2-7,-,TRBD2
TGTGCCAGCAGCCACGGACAGCCTAGCACAGATACGCAGTATTTT,CASSHGQPSTDTQYF,TRBV3-1/TRBV3-2,TRBJ2-3,-,-
TGTGCCAGCAGCGGACGACAGGGAGAGTACTTC,CASSGRQGEYF,TRBV7-9,TRBJ2-7,-,TRBD1
TGTGCCAGCAGCCCAAGGGGGCGGGGGGGCTCAGATACGCAGTATTTT,CASSPRGRGGSDTQYF,TRBV7-2,TRBJ2-3,-,TRBD2
TGTGCCAGTAGGGACAGGGGTTTGGTTGGGCAGTTCTTC,CASRDRGLVGQFF,TRBV19,TRBJ2-1,-,TRBD1
TGCGCCAGCAGCTTGGGAGGGACTTCGGATACGCAGTATTTT,CASSLGGTSDTQYF,TRBV5-1,TRBJ2-3,-,-
TGCGCCAGCAGCCGGGGGACAGGGAACTCTGGAAACACCATATATTTT,CASSRGTGNSGNTIYF,TRBV5-1,TRBJ1-3,-,TRBD1
TGTGCCAGTAGAGGGTGGGGAGCCCAAGAGACCCAGTACTTC,CASRGWGAQETQYF,TRBV19,TRBJ2-5,-,-
TGTGCCAGCAAGAAGGGGGCAAGGGACGAGCAGTACTTC,CASKKGARDEQYF,TRBV27,TRBJ2-7,-,TRBD1
TGTGCCAGCAGTTCATCTCGACTAGCGGGGGTCATCGAGCAGTACTTC,CASSSSRLAGVIEQYF,TRBV6-2/TRBV6-3,TRBJ2-7,-,TRBD2
TGTGCCAGCTCCCGGCCGGGGGGCTCTGGAAACACCATATATTTT,CASSRPGGSGNTIYF,TRBV6-6,TRBJ1-3,-,-
TGTGCCAGCTCACCCTGGGCTCGGGGCTCCTACAATGAGCAGTTCTTC,CASSPWARGSYNEQFF,TRBV18,TRBJ2-1,few,-
TGTGCCAGCATGAACAGGGGGCCTTCTGAAAAACTGTTTTTT,CASMNRGPSEKLFF,TRBV27,TRBJ1-4,-,TRBD1
TGCGCCAGCAGCCAAGATGATTCGTCGGGGGGGAGAGAGGGGAACACTGAAGCTTTCTTT,CASSQDDSSGGREGNTEAFF,TRBV4-1,TRBJ1-1,-,-
TGTGCCAGCAGCTTCCAGGGAGGCGATGAGCAGTTCTTC,CASSFQGGDEQFF,TRBV13,TRBJ2-1,-,-
TGTGCCAGCCGTAGCGGGGGGGGAGAGACCCAGTACTTC,CASRSGGGETQYF,TRBV6-5,TRBJ2-5,-,TRBD2
TGTGCCAGCAGTTCGGGTAGCGGGGGCGTCCGCGAGACCCAGTACTTC,CASSSGSGGVRETQYF,TRBV27,TRBJ2-5,once,TRBD2
TGTGCCACCAAGCCGACAGGGGCCTATGGCTACACCTTC,CATKPTGAYGYTF,TRBV2,TRBJ1-2,-,TRBD1
TGTGCCAGCAGCTTAACACAGGGGAATTCACCCCTCCACTTT,CASSLTQGNSPLHF,TRBV7-2,TRBJ1-6,-,TRBD1
TGTGCCATTCCCGGGACTGAGAACACCGGGGAGCTGTTTTTT,CAIPGTENTGELFF,TRBV10-3,TRBJ2-2,-,-
TGTGCCACCAGCATCGACAGGGGTAACACCGGGGAGCTGTTTTTT,CATSIDRGNTGELFF,TRBV15,TRBJ2-2,-,TRBD1
TGTGCCAGCACGAGGAGTTGGGATAATTCACCCCTCCACTTT,CASTRSWDNSPLHF,TRBV27,TRBJ1-6,-,-
TGTGCCATCAGGGGACTAGCGGGGGCCCTCGGGAATGAGCAGTTCTTC,CAIRGLAGALGNEQFF,TRBV10-3,TRBJ2-1,-,TRBD2
TGTGCCAGCAGCGTAGAGGCAGGGGCTAATCAGCCCCAGCATTTT,CASSVEAGANQPQHF,TRBV9,TRBJ1-5,-,-